The clone carrying this T cell receptor (beta chain) showed up just a few times. The antigen is not known. These data belong to a study of identical twins. General study results and limits: Cross-sectional statistics, not tracking of the same donors, supported the conclusions.

V was clipped by 3 bases and J by 10 bases, with 15 bases between them. The CDR3 contains 12 residues. CDR1 DFQATT and CDR2 SNEGSKA come from the germline V gene (reference sequence). TCRdb re-called the 5' RACE reads through MiXCR, storing one row per CDR3 protein. The repertoire holds some 200,000 distinct CDR3 sequences, with about 7.5% as singletons. The same sample was also studied in work on yellow fever vaccine responses in identical twins.

The sequence came from a young woman in good health. The chain employs TRBV20-1 and TRBJ1-1; D possibly corresponds to TRBD1 (5 bases). Sequenced: memory (CD45RO+) T cells sorted from blood. CDR3 loop: CSASQGEMRAFF. The DNA for the CDR3 is TGCAGTGCTAGTCAAGGGGAAATGAGAGCTTTCTTT.